This T cell receptor (beta chain) was observed in a study of T cells in Graves' hyperthyroidism and ophthalmopathy. General study results and limits: Separation of ophthalmopathy from stable hyperthyroidism was achieved by a 13 V-J model.

An absence of ophthalmopathy progression within 18 months meant stable Graves' hyperthyroidism. Amplification of TCR beta CDR3 regions was performed using RNA transcripts as template. The HTBI primer set served for first-round RT-PCR of the TCR CDR3. Each CDR3 protein gets one entry after TCRdb re-called the multiplex PCR reads with MiXCR. The sample records more than 300,000 distinct CDR3 sequences, roughly 13% being singletons. This clonotype showed up just a few times. No antigen is known for it. This receptor was taken from a woman in her twenties or thirties with Graves' hyperthyroidism. The sample taken for sequencing was blood.

CDR3 bases: TGTGCCACCGCCCTGGACGGGAGCGATGAGCAGTTCTTC. As protein: CATALDGSDEQFF. V gene TRBV15 combines with J gene TRBJ2-1; D may be TRBD2 (6 bases). CDR1 and CDR2 (germline): LNHNV, YYDKDF (reference sequence). Trimming took 8 bases from V and 8 from J, leaving 16 bases between them. The CDR3 length is 13 residues.